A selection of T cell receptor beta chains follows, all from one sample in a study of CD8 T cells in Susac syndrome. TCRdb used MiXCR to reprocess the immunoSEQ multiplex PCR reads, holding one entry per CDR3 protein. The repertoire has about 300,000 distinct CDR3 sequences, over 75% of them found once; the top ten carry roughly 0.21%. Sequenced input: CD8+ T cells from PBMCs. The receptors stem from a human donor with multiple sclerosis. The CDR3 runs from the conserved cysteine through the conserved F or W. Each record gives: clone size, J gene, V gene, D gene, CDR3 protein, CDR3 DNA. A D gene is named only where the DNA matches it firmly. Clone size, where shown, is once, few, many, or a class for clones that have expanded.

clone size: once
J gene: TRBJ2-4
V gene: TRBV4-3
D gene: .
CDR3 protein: CASSQDGVREREEENIQYF
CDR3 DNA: TGCGCCAGCAGCCAAGATGGGGTAAGAGAGAGGGAAGAGGAAAACATTCAGTACTTC

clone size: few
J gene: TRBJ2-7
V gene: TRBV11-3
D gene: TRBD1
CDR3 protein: CASSFGTGNNEQYF
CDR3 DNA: TGTGCCAGCAGCTTCGGGACAGGGAACAACGAGCAGTACTTC

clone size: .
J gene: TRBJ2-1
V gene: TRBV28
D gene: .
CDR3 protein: CASSLLEGGRYNEQFF
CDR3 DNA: TGTGCCAGCAGTTTATTGGAGGGGGGGAGGTACAATGAGCAGTTCTTC

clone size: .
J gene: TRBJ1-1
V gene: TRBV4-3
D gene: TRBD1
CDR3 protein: CASRGTGIAEAFF
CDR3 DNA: TGCGCCAGCAGAGGGACAGGGATCGCTGAAGCTTTCTTT

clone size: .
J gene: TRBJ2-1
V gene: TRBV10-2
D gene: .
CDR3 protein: CASSVGDLISYNEQFF
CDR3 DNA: TGCGCCAGCAGTGTAGGGGACTTGATCTCCTACAATGAGCAGTTCTTC

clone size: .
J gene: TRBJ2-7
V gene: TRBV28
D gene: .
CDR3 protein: CASSLWLGGHEQYF
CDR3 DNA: TGTGCCAGCAGTTTATGGCTGGGGGGACACGAGCAGTACTTC

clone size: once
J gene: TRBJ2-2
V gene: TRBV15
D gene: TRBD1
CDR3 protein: CATSRDRRFSGELFF
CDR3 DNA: TGTGCCACCAGCAGGGACAGGAGGTTCAGCGGGGAGCTGTTTTTT

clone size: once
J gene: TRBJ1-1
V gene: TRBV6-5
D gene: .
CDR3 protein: CASSYGYNTEAFF
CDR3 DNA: TGTGCCAGCAGTTATGGATACAACACTGAAGCTTTCTTT

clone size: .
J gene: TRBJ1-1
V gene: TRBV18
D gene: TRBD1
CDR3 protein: CASSPSVSQGENTEAFF
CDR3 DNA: TGTGCCAGCTCACCTTCCGTCTCCCAGGGGGAGAACACTGAAGCTTTCTTT

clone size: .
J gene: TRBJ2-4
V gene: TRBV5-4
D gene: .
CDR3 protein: CASSLAVGEDQAKNIQYF
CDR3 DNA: TGTGCCAGCAGCTTGGCGGTGGGGGAGGATCAAGCCAAAAACATTCAGTACTTC

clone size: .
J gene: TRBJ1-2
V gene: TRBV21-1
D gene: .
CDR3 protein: CASSKDPREGYTF
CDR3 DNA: TGTGCCAGCAGCAAAGACCCCCGGGAGGGCTACACCTTC

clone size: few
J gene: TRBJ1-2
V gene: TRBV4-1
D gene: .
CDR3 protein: CASSQGTAISGGYTF
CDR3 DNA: TGCGCCAGCAGCCAAGGGACAGCCATAAGCGGTGGCTACACCTTC

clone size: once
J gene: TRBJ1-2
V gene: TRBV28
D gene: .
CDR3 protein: CASLWSAGGYTF
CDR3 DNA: TGTGCCAGCCTTTGGAGCGCGGGTGGCTACACCTTC

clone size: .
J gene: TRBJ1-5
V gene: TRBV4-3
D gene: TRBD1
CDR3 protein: CASSQERTGGDQPQHF
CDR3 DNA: TGCGCCAGCAGCCAAGAGAGGACAGGGGGCGACCAGCCCCAGCATTTT

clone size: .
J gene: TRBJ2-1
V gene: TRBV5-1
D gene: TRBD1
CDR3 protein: CASSLVLQGGNEQFF
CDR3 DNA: TGCGCCAGCAGCTTGGTTTTACAGGGGGGCAATGAGCAGTTCTTC

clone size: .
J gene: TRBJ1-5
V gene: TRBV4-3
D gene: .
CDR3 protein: CASSQDHGQPQHF
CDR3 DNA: TGCGCCAGCAGCCAAGATCACGGGCAGCCCCAGCATTTT

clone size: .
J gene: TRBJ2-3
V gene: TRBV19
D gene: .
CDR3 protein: CASSMEGPIIPTDTQYF
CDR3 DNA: TGTGCCAGTAGTATGGAGGGACCGATCATTCCGACAGATACGCAGTATTTT